In its sample, the clone carrying this TCR beta chain was seen a few times. The ends were cut back, 1 base at V and 5 bases at J, with 17 bases in the middle. This CDR3 contains 16 residues. Germline V gene data show CDR1 as SGHTA and CDR2 as FQGNSA. This record comes from a study of T-cell memory formation after mild COVID-19. Study-wide context: The two donors had largely donor-specific TCR clusters.

5'RACE with constant-segment primers built TCRalpha and TCRbeta cDNA libraries with UMIs. Each CDR3 protein gets one entry after TCRdb re-called the 5' RACE reads with MiXCR. The sample consists of about 290,000 distinct CDR3 sequences, more than 15% of them appearing once. The sequence came from a man between 18 and 29 years old who had mild COVID-19 (a few samples of this study predate the infection). Cell type and time point are not known. Material for sequencing was PBMCs or a T cell subset sorted from them (not recorded which). V is TRBV7-2 and J is TRBJ1-1, with a possible D match to TRBD1 (5 bases). CDR3 bases: TGTGCCAGCAGCTTAGGAGAGCGTGGAGCAGGGACTGAAGCTTTCTTT. This codes for CASSLGERGAGTEAFF. Combining the CDR3 with reference TRBV7-2 and TRBJ1-1 gives the whole variable domain GAGVSQSPSNKVTEKGKDVELRCDPISGHTALYWYRQSLGQGLEFLIYFQGNSAPDKSGLPSDRFSAERTGGSVSTLTIQRTQQEDSAVYLCASSLGERGAGTEAFFGQGTRLTVV.